Listed below are T cell receptor beta chains from one sample, sequenced in a study of PD-L1 blockade in urothelial cancer. Assay used: immunoSEQ multiplex PCR; TCRdb lists only in-frame clones, some missing. Among around 70,000 clones listed, over 80% were seen once. The sample consisted of PBMCs, taken around atezolizumab (anti-PD-L1) treatment. These receptors all come from a woman between 65 and 79 years old with urothelial cancer. Each CDR3 is given with its conserved first and last residue. A D gene is named only where the DNA matches it firmly. Clone size is shown for a subset of rows, as once, few, many or a class of expanded clone.

J gene,clone size,V gene,D gene,CDR3 protein,CDR3 DNA
TRBJ1-3,-,TRBV23-1,-,CASSQSNPGVDDRNTIYF,TGCGCCAGCAGTCAATCGAATCCGGGTGTGGATGATAGAAACACCATATATTTT
TRBJ2-3,-,TRBV5-1,TRBD2,CASSLVVVTSGSTDTQYF,TGCGCCAGCAGCTTGGTGGTCGTGACTAGCGGTAGCACAGATACGCAGTATTTT
TRBJ1-6,-,TRBV21-1,-,CASSPRVRPGGYSPLHF,TGTGCCAGCAGCCCACGTGTACGTCCAGGGGGTTATTCACCCCTCCACTTT
TRBJ2-7,once,TRBV5-1,-,CASSLPGEEQYF,TGCGCCAGCAGCTTACCAGGGGAGGAGCAGTACTTC
TRBJ2-7,-,TRBV28,TRBD2,CASSSPRTSSSYEQYF,TGTGCCAGCAGTTCCCCACGGACTAGCTCCTCCTACGAGCAGTACTTC
TRBJ1-4,-,TRBV4-3,-,CASSQDPRQARTNEKLFF,TGCGCCAGCAGCCAAGATCCCCGACAGGCCAGAACTAATGAAAAACTGTTTTTT
TRBJ2-7,-,TRBV7-2,TRBD2,CASSFRGGYEQYF,TGTGCCAGCAGCTTTCGGGGGGGGTACGAGCAGTACTTC
TRBJ1-2,many,TRBV28,TRBD1,CASSPPGQGAGYGYTF,TGTGCCAGCAGTCCCCCCGGACAGGGGGCGGGCTATGGCTACACCTTC
TRBJ1-2,-,TRBV30,-,CAWLRQASDGYTF,TGTGCCTGGTTACGACAGGCTTCGGATGGCTACACCTTC
TRBJ2-2,few,TRBV6-5,TRBD1,CASLFRRGRTGELFF,TGTGCCAGCTTGTTTCGCAGGGGGCGAACCGGGGAGCTGTTTTTT
TRBJ1-5,once,TRBV2,TRBD1,CASSAETGGNQPQHF,TGTGCCAGCAGTGCGGAGACAGGGGGCAATCAGCCCCAGCATTTT
TRBJ2-4,-,TRBV9,-,CASSPGNLLAKNIQYF,TGTGCCAGCAGCCCCGGGAACTTACTAGCCAAAAACATTCAGTACTTC
TRBJ2-7,-,TRBV6-1,-,CASREGPLSSYEQYF,TGTGCCAGCAGGGAGGGTCCCCTTAGCTCCTACGAGCAGTACTTC
TRBJ1-6,-,TRBV6-5,-,CASSYLGGRNSPLHF,TGTGCCAGCAGTTACCTAGGGGGTCGGAATTCACCCCTCCACTTT
TRBJ2-1,-,TRBV28,TRBD2,CASSLGLTTEQFF,TGTGCCAGCAGTTTGGGACTAACTACTGAGCAGTTCTTC
TRBJ1-5,once,TRBV30,-,CAWGLDNQPQHF,TGTGCCTGGGGCCTAGACAATCAGCCCCAGCATTTT
TRBJ2-7,-,TRBV15,-,CATSSRRDISYEQYF,TGTGCCACCAGCTCTCGACGGGACATATCCTACGAGCAGTACTTC
TRBJ2-1,-,TRBV5-6,TRBD2,CASSPGTSGWFEQFF,TGTGCCAGCAGCCCCGGGACTAGCGGTTGGTTTGAGCAGTTCTTC
TRBJ2-3,-,TRBV11-2,TRBD2,CASSHMPAGGFTDTQYF,TGTGCCAGCAGCCACATGCCAGCGGGAGGCTTCACAGATACGCAGTATTTT
TRBJ2-7,-,TRBV7-8,-,CASSLRRGLLTYEQYF,TGTGCCAGCAGCTTACGCCGGGGACTTTTAACCTACGAGCAGTACTTC
TRBJ1-2,-,TRBV18,-,CASSPTPLQGTYGYTF,TGTGCCAGCTCACCAACACCTTTACAGGGTACCTATGGCTACACCTTC
TRBJ2-5,-,TRBV9,TRBD1,CASSQTGGERETQYF,TGTGCCAGCAGCCAGACAGGGGGTGAGAGGGAGACCCAGTACTTC
TRBJ1-3,once,TRBV5-6,-,CASSLTGGPSGNTIYF,TGTGCCAGCAGCTTGACAGGCGGACCCTCTGGAAACACCATATATTTT
TRBJ1-2,-,TRBV30,TRBD1,CAWSRRTGSSYGYTF,TGTGCCTGGAGTCGTAGGACAGGCTCAAGCTATGGCTACACCTTC
TRBJ1-2,-,TRBV5-1,TRBD1,CASSRDSGQGSSGYTF,TGCGCCAGCAGCCGGGATAGCGGACAGGGTTCCTCTGGCTACACCTTC
TRBJ1-2,-,TRBV7-2,TRBD1,CASSLAGQGAGGYTF,TGTGCCAGCAGCTTAGCAGGACAGGGGGCAGGGGGCTACACCTTC
TRBJ2-7,-,TRBV7-6,TRBD1,CASSLAPRQGAYEQYF,TGTGCCAGCAGCTTAGCCCCGAGACAGGGGGCCTACGAGCAGTACTTC
TRBJ2-7,-,TRBV5-6,TRBD1,CASSLATLDRDEQYF,TGTGCCAGCAGCTTGGCGACCCTGGACAGGGACGAGCAGTACTTC
TRBJ2-7,few,TRBV5-6,-,CASSFALRSSYEQYF,TGTGCCAGCAGCTTCGCGCTCCGAAGCTCCTACGAGCAGTACTTC
TRBJ2-1,few,TRBV2,TRBD2,CASTSGSGNEQFF,TGTGCCAGCACAAGCGGGAGTGGTAATGAGCAGTTCTTC
TRBJ1-2,-,TRBV5-6,TRBD1,CASSLSGTGSRGYTF,TGTGCCAGCAGCTTGTCGGGGACAGGGTCGCGTGGCTACACCTTC
TRBJ2-7,-,TRBV7-8,-,CASSPPLRTGPYEQYF,TGTGCCAGCAGCCCACCCCTGAGGACTGGGCCCTACGAGCAGTACTTC
TRBJ2-7,-,TRBV5-1,-,CASSLAGDTYEQYF,TGCGCCAGCAGCTTGGCCGGGGACACCTACGAGCAGTACTTC
TRBJ2-7,-,TRBV10-3,-,CAIRMGAGVVYEQYF,TGTGCCATCAGAATGGGGGCGGGAGTCGTTTACGAGCAGTACTTC
TRBJ1-1,once,TRBV4-2,TRBD1,CASSQETTGDTEAFF,TGTGCCAGCAGCCAGGAAACGACAGGGGACACTGAAGCTTTCTTT
TRBJ1-5,-,TRBV7-8,TRBD1,CASSSYRGNQPQHF,TGTGCCAGCAGCTCTTACAGGGGGAATCAGCCCCAGCATTTT
TRBJ2-1,-,TRBV7-2,-,CASSADRTVGASNEQFF,TGTGCCAGCAGCGCAGATCGGACAGTAGGGGCCTCCAATGAGCAGTTCTTC
TRBJ2-7,-,TRBV27,TRBD1,CASSRTGGSYEQYF,TGTGCCAGCAGTAGGACAGGGGGCTCCTACGAGCAGTACTTC
TRBJ2-3,once,TRBV6-6,-,CASSYGQGGDTQYF,TGTGCCAGCAGTTACGGGCAGGGGGGAGATACGCAGTATTTT
TRBJ2-5,-,TRBV5-1,TRBD2,CASSEGLAGDRVGTQYF,TGCGCCAGCAGCGAGGGACTAGCGGGAGATCGAGTCGGGACCCAGTACTTC
TRBJ2-1,-,TRBV19,TRBD2,CASSILQGLAAINEQFF,TGTGCCAGTAGTATACTTCAGGGACTAGCGGCCATAAATGAGCAGTTCTTC
TRBJ2-7,-,TRBV7-8,TRBD2,CASSLGLAGGTYEQYF,TGTGCCAGCAGCTTAGGTTTAGCGGGAGGAACCTACGAGCAGTACTTC
TRBJ2-7,-,TRBV7-6,TRBD1,CASSLGGQIAYEQYF,TGTGCCAGCAGCTTAGGGGGACAGATAGCCTACGAGCAGTACTTC
TRBJ2-1,-,TRBV11-3,TRBD1,CASSLDGQGLNEQFF,TGTGCCAGCAGCTTAGACGGACAGGGGTTGAATGAGCAGTTCTTC
TRBJ1-2,-,TRBV4-1,TRBD1,CASSIHRDRLPSNYGYTF,TGCGCCAGCAGCATACACCGGGACAGGCTTCCTTCTAACTATGGCTACACCTTC
TRBJ2-2,-,TRBV4-2,TRBD2,CASSLRPYVSSGGNANTGELFF,TGTGCCAGCAGCCTACGCCCTTATGTCTCTAGCGGGGGTAACGCGAACACCGGGGAGCTGTTTTTT
TRBJ2-3,-,TRBV19,-,CATQVVGTDTQYF,TGTGCCACCCAGGTGGTTGGCACAGATACGCAGTATTTT